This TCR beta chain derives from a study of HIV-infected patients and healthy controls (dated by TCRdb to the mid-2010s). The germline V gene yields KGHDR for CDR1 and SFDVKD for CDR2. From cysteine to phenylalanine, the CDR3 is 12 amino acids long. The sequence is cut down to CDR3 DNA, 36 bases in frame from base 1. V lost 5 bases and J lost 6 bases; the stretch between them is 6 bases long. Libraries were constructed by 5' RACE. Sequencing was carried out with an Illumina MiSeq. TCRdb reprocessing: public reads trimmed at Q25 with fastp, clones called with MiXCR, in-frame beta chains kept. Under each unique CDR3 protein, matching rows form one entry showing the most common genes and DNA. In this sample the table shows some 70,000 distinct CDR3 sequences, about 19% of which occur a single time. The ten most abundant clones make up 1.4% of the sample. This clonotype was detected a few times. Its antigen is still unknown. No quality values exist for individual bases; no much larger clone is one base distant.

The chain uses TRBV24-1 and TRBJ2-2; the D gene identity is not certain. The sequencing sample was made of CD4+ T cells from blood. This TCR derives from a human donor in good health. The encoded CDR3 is CATSGSPGELFF. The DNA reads TGTGCCACCAGTGGATCCCCCGGGGAGCTGTTTTTT.